This TCR beta chain derives from a study of radiation and T cells in renal cell carcinoma. Whole-study results and caveats: In blood, top tumor clones expanded by 2 weeks, shrinking by 4. No pretreatment tumor biopsies were available for baseline clonotypes.

The method was immunoSEQ multiplex PCR; TCRdb's version includes in-frame clones alone and lacks a portion of them. The top ten clones hold 15% to 20% of a sample with approximately 150,000 clones, roughly 90% of them seen once. With regard to this clone: Its cognate antigen is unknown.

Time point reported: blood 4 weeks post-SBRT, at nephrectomy. As to treatment: 15 Gy SBRT to primary tumor, nephrectomy 4 weeks later. Blood was sampled at baseline, 2 weeks and 4 weeks after SBRT. The tumor was a clear cell renal cell carcinoma. V lost 6 bases to trimming and J lost 4 bases, with 15 bases between them. The CDR3 is 14 amino acids. Germline CDR1 and CDR2: ENHRY and SYGVKD. The sequence came from a woman aged 50 to 60 with renal cell carcinoma. The source material was blood, sampled from a patient whose treatment included radiotherapy and nephrectomy. V gene TRBV10-3 combines with J gene TRBJ2-5; D may be TRBD1 (7 bases). CDR3: CAISTGGGPETQYF. DNA of the CDR3: TGTGCCATCAGCACAGGAGGGGGCCCAGAGACCCAGTACTTC.